These T cell receptor beta chains were read from a single sample in a study of T cell changes during pregnancy in multiple sclerosis. Sequencing was performed with immunoSEQ multiplex PCR; in TCRdb, only in-frame clones are kept and a portion is missing. The repertoire holds around 80,000 clones, with around 90% as singletons. This specimen was peripheral blood, taken before pregnancy. These TCRs come from a female donor with multiple sclerosis, enrolled in a pregnancy study. Each CDR3 is given without its conserved first and last residue. A D gene is named only where the DNA matches it firmly.

J,D,V,CDR3
TRBJ2-5,NA,TRBV15,ATSRVSGHETQY
TRBJ2-7,NA,TRBV11-2,ASSFDRPYEQY
TRBJ2-1,TRBD1,TRBV7-9,ASSPRQGVYNEQF
TRBJ1-1,TRBD1,TRBV6-1,AGGQGSVTEAF
TRBJ2-6,TRBD2,TRBV11-2,ASSLAAGGTSGANVLT
TRBJ2-2,TRBD2,TRBV7-2,ASSLFPLAGARDGELF
TRBJ1-2,TRBD1,TRBV7-9,ASSSHRGGYT
TRBJ1-1,TRBD1,TRBV4-2,ASSPLGQANTEAF
TRBJ2-2,TRBD2,TRBV6-4,ASSVAGESGELF
TRBJ2-1,TRBD2,TRBV6-6,ASSRGGSYNEQF
TRBJ2-1,TRBD2,TRBV19,ASSRSTLAGVFYNEQF
TRBJ1-4,TRBD1,TRBV6-6,ASKGQGLEKLF
TRBJ2-2,NA,TRBV11-1,ASSLGGTNTGELF
TRBJ2-3,TRBD2,TRBV7-3,ASSLGTSGFDTQY
TRBJ2-7,TRBD2,TRBV7-2,ASSSTSGRGRRIYEQY
TRBJ2-7,NA,TRBV5-1,ASRQDSYEQY
TRBJ1-3,NA,TRBV9,ASSATAAMGSGNTIY
TRBJ2-7,NA,TRBV28,ASIPTGLWNEQY
TRBJ2-7,NA,TRBV28,ASSFLRGTYEQY
TRBJ1-5,NA,TRBV5-6,ASSSTTGRGNQPQH
TRBJ2-7,NA,TRBV28,ASGRTYEQY
TRBJ2-3,NA,TRBV5-1,ASSSLAGTDTQY
TRBJ2-1,NA,TRBV7-2,ASSSFETYNEQF
TRBJ2-2,NA,TRBV6-5,ASSYRLSNTGELF
TRBJ2-7,TRBD2,TRBV6-5,ASRVTSGNSYEQY
TRBJ1-2,NA,TRBV19,ASSIDLDSYYGYT
TRBJ1-2,NA,TRBV4-1,ASSQGNRELVFYGYT
TRBJ1-2,NA,TRBV7-2,ASQGLTGYT
TRBJ1-4,NA,TRBV7-9,ASSKQKGIRGEKLF
TRBJ2-4,NA,TRBV2,ASSEITGVKNIQY
TRBJ2-3,TRBD2,TRBV28,ASSLRALGLAGTDTQY
TRBJ1-4,NA,TRBV7-9,ASSLTLTDTNEKLF
TRBJ2-5,TRBD1,TRBV2,ASSDRGRKSQETQY
TRBJ2-1,TRBD2,TRBV18,ASSPGLAGYNEQF
TRBJ2-5,TRBD2,TRBV7-6,ASSSSAGAEWETQY
TRBJ2-1,NA,TRBV6-5,ASSSRRNEQF
TRBJ2-5,TRBD1,TRBV19,ASSLQGMQETQY
TRBJ2-1,TRBD2,TRBV7-6,ASSLAGPLAGVYNEQF
TRBJ2-2,TRBD2,TRBV19,ASSMGTRGTGELF
TRBJ2-3,TRBD2,TRBV6-5,ASSYSASGGGDTQY
TRBJ1-1,NA,TRBV7-2,ASSLLALDTEAF
TRBJ2-5,NA,TRBV5-1,ASGPGGQRTQETQY
TRBJ1-3,NA,TRBV16,ASSPEDTIY
TRBJ2-7,NA,TRBV4-2,ASSHLGQAGSYEQY
TRBJ2-7,TRBD2,TRBV15,ATSRGGLAGLREQY
TRBJ1-5,TRBD1,TRBV28,ASSIQGTRNQPQH
TRBJ2-3,TRBD1,TRBV7-2,ASSPVGRQGPDTQY